One T cell receptor (beta chain) is described in this entry. CDR1 and CDR2 from the germline V gene are MNHEY and SMNVEV (reference sequence). Trimming cost V 6 bases and J 3 bases, with 9 bases left between them. This CDR3 comprises 13 residues. The data belong to a study of shared clonotypes between healthy human individuals. Study information: The cohort comprised a couple of women and a few men. Their ages spanned 18 to 49 years.

Ten immunoSEQ deep assay plates were used by the authors to sequence unsorted PBMC DNA. TCRdb's copy holds only in-frame clones and misses some; the assay was immunoSEQ multiplex PCR. Found here are some 500,000 clones, around 80% of them singletons; the top ten hold about an eighth. The clonotype originates from a woman aged 40 to 50 in good health. Some clones in this sample may be carry-over from other donors' samples. This chain joins TRBV27 and TRBJ1-5; possible D gene TRBD1, 6 bases. The material sequenced was PBMCs. The CDR3 coding sequence is TGTGCCAGCAGCCGGACAGTCAATCAGCCCCAGCATTTT. Encoded protein: CASSRTVNQPQHF.